This T cell receptor (beta chain) stems from a study of blood T cell repertoires in COVID-19. Study context: COVID-19 samples from acute and convalescent phases originated in the United States, Italy and Spain. The cDNA or gDNA used as material had been derived from T cells, B-cell-depleted T cells, or PBMCs.

Authors' methods: Cell counts per sample came from amplifying reference gene primers. Clones were read by immunoSEQ multiplex PCR, and TCRdb kept only the in-frame ones, dropping some. Clone size and the V and J calls come from that table; the DNA yielded D and trimming. This table holds approximately 88,000 clones, around 80% found once. The ends were cut back, 5 bases at V and 0 bases at J, with 9 bases in the middle. The CDR3 has 14 residues. The germline CDR1 and CDR2 sequences are SGHKS and YYEKEE (reference sequence). In this sample, this clone turned up once. Material for sequencing was peripheral blood. This chain links TRBV5-5 with TRBJ1-3; no definite D call. This receptor was obtained from a woman older than 75 with active or convalescent COVID-19. The CDR3 DNA reads as TGTGCCAGCAGTCTACAGCTCTCTGGAAACACCATATATTTT. Translating gives CASSLQLSGNTIYF.